This T cell receptor beta chain was sequenced for a study of T cell changes during pregnancy in multiple sclerosis. The protocol was immunoSEQ multiplex PCR, while the TCRdb copy is restricted to in-frame clones and leaves out a portion. This table has about 60,000 clones, 85% to 95% appearing once. Germline values: CDR1 SGHVS, CDR2 FNYEAQ. The CDR3 is 15 residues long. The V and J ends lost 5 bases and 7 bases, in that order; junction bases with no gene match: 7. This TCR was sampled from a female donor with multiple sclerosis, enrolled in a pregnancy study. The gene calls are TRBV7-6 and TRBJ1-6, with TRBD1 matching over 8 bases. This sample comprised peripheral blood, obtained in the first trimester of pregnancy. This CDR3 is CASSPGQGGNSPLHF. CDR3 nucleotide sequence: TGTGCCAGCAGCCCCGGACAGGGTGGCAATTCACCCCTCCACTTT.